The source of this TCR beta chain is a study of blood T cell repertoires in COVID-19. Study-wide context: T cells, B-cell-depleted T cells, or PBMCs provided the cDNA or gDNA that served as material.

Enrolment of Seattle patients took place during active infection, and they were followed longitudinally. V gave up 1 base and J gave up 6 bases, with 4 bases separating them. Germline CDR1 and CDR2: GTSNPN and SVGIG (reference sequence). This CDR3 spans 11 amino acids. In the authors' workflow: Estimates of nucleated cell counts were drawn from the amplification of reference gene primers. The repertoire was sequenced with immunoSEQ multiplex PCR; TCRdb's copy has only in-frame clones and lacks some. V and J calls and clone size follow that table, whereas D and trimming were derived from the DNA. The table shows about 180,000 clones, with 79% occurring only once.

This clonotype was sampled from a woman in her sixties with COVID-19, enrolled during active disease. The V gene is TRBV30, the J gene TRBJ2-1; D unresolved. The sequencing input was peripheral blood. The CDR3 DNA follows: TGTGCCTGGAGTGGCGTCAATGAGCAGTTCTTC. It yields the protein CAWSGVNEQFF.